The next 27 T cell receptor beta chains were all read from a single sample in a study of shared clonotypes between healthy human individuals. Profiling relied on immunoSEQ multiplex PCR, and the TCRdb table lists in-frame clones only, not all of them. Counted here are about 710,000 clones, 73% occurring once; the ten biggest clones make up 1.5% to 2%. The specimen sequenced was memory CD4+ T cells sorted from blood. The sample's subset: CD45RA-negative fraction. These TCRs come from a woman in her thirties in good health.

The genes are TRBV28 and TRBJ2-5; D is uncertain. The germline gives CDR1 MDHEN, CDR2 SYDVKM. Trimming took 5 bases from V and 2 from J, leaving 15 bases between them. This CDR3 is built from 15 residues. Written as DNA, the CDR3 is TGTGCCAGCAGTAACTCAGGCAGTTCTCAAGAGACCCAGTACTTC. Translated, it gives CASSNSGSSQETQYF.

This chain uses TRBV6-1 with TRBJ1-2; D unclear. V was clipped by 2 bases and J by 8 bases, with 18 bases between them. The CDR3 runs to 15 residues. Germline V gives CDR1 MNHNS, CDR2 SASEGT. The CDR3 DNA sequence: TGTGCCAGCAGTGAAAGAGGCAACCCGGGCAGGGGCTACACCTTC. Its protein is CASSERGNPGRGYTF.

CDR3 bases: TGTGCCAGAAGCTTGGCCTGCTGGGACGGAGGTCCCGAGCAGTACTTC. It encodes CARSLACWDGGPEQYF. The chain is built from TRBV5-3 and TRBJ2-7; D tentatively fits TRBD1 or TRBD2 (5 bases each). TRBV5-3 is assigned to the ORF class and has an uncertain function. V was clipped by 0 bases and J by 6 bases, with 19 bases between them. The CDR3 consists of 16 residues.

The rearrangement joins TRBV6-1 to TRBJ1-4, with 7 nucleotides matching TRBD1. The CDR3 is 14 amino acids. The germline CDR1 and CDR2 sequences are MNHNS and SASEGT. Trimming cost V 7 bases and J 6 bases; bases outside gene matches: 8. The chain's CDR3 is CASTSRGADEKLFF. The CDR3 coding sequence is TGTGCCAGCACCTCCAGGGGGGCCGATGAAAAACTGTTTTTT.

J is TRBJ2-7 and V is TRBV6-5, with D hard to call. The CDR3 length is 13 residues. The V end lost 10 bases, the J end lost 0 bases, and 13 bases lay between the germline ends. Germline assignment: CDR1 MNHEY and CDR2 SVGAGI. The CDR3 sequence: CATSPTVSYEQYF. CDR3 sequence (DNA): TGTGCCACCAGCCCCACTGTCTCCTACGAGCAGTACTTC.

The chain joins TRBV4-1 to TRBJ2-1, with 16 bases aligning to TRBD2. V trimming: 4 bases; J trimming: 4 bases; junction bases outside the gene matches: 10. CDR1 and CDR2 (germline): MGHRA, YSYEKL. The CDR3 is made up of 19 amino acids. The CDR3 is CASSPGLAGGPASYNEQFF. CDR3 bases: TGCGCCAGCAGCCCGGGACTAGCGGGAGGGCCGGCGTCATACAATGAGCAGTTCTTC.

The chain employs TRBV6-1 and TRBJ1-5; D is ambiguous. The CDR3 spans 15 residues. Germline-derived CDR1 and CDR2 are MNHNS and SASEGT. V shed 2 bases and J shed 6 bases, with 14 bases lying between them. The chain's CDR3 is CASSENAHNSQPQHF. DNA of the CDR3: TGTGCCAGCAGTGAAAACGCACACAACAGTCAGCCCCAGCATTTT.

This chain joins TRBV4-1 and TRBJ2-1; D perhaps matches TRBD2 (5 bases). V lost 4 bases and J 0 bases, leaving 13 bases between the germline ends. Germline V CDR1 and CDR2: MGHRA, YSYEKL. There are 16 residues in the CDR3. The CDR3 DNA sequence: TGCGCCAGCAGCCGGGAGAGTTCGAGCTCCTACAATGAGCAGTTCTTC. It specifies CASSRESSSSYNEQFF.

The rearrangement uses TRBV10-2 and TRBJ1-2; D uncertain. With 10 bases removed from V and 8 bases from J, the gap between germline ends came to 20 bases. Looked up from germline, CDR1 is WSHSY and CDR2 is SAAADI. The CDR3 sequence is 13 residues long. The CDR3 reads CATQIASARGYTF. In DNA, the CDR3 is TGCGCCACCCAGATAGCCTCCGCTAGGGGCTACACCTTC.

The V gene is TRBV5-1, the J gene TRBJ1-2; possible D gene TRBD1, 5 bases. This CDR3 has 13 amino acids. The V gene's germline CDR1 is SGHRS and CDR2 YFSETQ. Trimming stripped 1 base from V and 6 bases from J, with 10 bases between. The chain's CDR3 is CASSLQGSDGYTF. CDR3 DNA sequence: TGCGCCAGCAGCTTGCAGGGTTCCGATGGCTACACCTTC.

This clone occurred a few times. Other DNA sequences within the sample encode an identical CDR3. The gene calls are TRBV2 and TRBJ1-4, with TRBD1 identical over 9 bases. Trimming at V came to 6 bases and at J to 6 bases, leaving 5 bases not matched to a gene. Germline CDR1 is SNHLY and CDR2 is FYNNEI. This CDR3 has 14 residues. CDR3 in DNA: TGTGCCAGCAGACCCACAGGGGGCTATGAAAAACTGTTTTTT. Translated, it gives CASRPTGGYEKLFF. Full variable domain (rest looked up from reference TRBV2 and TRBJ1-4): EPEVTQTPSHQVTQMGQEVILRCVPISNHLYFYWYRQILGQKVEFLVSFYNNEISEKSEIFDDQFSVERPDGSNFTLKIRSTKLEDSAMYFCASRPTGGYEKLFFGSGTQLSVL.

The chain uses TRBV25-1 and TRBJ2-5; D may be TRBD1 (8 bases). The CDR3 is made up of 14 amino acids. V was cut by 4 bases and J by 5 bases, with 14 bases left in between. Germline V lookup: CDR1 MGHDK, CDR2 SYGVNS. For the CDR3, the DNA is TGTGCCAGCAGTGCAGGACAGGGAGGGGAGACCCAGTACTTC. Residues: CASSAGQGGETQYF.

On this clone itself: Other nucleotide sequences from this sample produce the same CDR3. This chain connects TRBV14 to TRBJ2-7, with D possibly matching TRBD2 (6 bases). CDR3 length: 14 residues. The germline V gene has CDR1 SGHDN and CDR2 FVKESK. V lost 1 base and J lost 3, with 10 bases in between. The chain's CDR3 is CASSQGAGGYEQYF. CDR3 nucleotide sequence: TGTGCCAGCAGCCAAGGAGCGGGCGGCTACGAGCAGTACTTC.

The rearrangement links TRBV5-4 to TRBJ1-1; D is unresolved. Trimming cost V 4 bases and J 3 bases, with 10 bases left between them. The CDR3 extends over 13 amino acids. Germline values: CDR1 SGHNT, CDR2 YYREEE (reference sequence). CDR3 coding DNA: TGTGCCAGCAGCCCCGCTCGGGACACTGAAGCTTTCTTT. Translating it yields CASSPARDTEAFF. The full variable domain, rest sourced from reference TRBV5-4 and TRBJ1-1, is ETGVTQSPTHLIKTRGQQVTLRCSSQSGHNTVSWYQQALGQGPQFIFQYYREEENGRGNFPPRFSGLQFPNYSSELNVNALELDDSALYLCASSPARDTEAFFGQGTRLTVV.

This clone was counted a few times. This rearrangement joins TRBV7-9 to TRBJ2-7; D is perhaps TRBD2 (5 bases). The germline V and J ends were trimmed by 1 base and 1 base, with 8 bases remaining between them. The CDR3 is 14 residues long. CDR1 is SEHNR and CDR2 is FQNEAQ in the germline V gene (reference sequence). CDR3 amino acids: CASSLGRTSYEQYF. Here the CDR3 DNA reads TGTGCCAGCAGCTTAGGACGGACTTCCTACGAGCAGTACTTC. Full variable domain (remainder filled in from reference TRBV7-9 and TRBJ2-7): DTGVSQNPRHKITKRGQNVTFRCDPISEHNRLYWYRQTLGQGPEFLTYFQNEAQLEKSRLLSDRFSAERPKGSFSTLEIQRTEQGDSAMYLCASSLGRTSYEQYFGPGTRLTVT.

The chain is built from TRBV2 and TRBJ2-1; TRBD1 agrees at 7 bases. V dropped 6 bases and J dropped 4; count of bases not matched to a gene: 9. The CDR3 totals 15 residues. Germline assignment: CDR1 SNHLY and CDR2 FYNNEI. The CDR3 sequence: CASRETGFSYNEQFF. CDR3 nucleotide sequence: TGTGCCAGCAGGGAGACAGGGTTTTCTTACAATGAGCAGTTCTTC. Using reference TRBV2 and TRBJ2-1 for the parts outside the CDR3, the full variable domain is EPEVTQTPSHQVTQMGQEVILRCVPISNHLYFYWYRQILGQKVEFLVSFYNNEISEKSEIFDDQFSVERPDGSNFTLKIRSTKLEDSAMYFCASRETGFSYNEQFFGPGTRLTVL.

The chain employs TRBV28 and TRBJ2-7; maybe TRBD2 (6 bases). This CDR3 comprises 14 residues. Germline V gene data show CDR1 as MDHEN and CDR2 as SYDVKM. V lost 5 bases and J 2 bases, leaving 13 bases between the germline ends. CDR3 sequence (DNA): TGTGCCAGCAGTCCTGGACTATTTACCTACGAGCAGTACTTC. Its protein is CASSPGLFTYEQYF.

The CDR3 region is CAISADPTYEQYF. CDR3 sequence (DNA): TGTGCCATCAGTGCCGATCCTACCTACGAGCAGTACTTC. The rearrangement joins TRBV10-3 to TRBJ2-7; D ambiguous. Germline V gives CDR1 ENHRY, CDR2 SYGVKD. The CDR3 runs to 13 residues. Trimming stripped 4 bases from V and 2 bases from J, with 9 bases between.

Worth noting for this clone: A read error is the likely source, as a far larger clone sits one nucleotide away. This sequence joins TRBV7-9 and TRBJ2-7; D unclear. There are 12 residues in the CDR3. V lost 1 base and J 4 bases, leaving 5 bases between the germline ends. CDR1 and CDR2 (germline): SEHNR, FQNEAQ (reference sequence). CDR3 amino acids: CASSLDIYEQYF. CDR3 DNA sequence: TGTGCCAGCAGCTTAGATATATACGAGCAGTACTTC.

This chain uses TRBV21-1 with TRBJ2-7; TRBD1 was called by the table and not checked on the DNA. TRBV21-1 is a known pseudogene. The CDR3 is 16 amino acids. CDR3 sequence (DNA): TGTGCCAGCAGCAAAGCGCGATCGGACAGATCCTACGAGCAGTACTTC. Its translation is CASSKARSDRSYEQYF.

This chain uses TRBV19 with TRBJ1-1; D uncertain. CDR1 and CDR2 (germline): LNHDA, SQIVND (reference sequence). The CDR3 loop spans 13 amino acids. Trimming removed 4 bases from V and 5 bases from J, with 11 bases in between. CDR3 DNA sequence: TGTGCCAGTAGTAGATCTGAAACAACTGAAGCTTTCTTT. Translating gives CASSRSETTEAFF.

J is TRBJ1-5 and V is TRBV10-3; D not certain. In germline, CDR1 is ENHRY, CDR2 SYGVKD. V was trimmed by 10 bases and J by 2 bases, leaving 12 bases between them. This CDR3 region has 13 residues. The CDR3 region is CATAEEGNQPQHF. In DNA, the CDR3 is TGTGCCACCGCTGAAGAGGGCAATCAGCCCCAGCATTTT.

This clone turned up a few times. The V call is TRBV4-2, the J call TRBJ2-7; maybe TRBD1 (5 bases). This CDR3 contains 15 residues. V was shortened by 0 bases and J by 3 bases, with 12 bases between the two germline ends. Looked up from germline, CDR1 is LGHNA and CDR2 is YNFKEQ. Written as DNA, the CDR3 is TGTGCCAGCAGCCAAGATTGGCTAGGGGTCTACGAGCAGTACTTC. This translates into CASSQDWLGVYEQYF.

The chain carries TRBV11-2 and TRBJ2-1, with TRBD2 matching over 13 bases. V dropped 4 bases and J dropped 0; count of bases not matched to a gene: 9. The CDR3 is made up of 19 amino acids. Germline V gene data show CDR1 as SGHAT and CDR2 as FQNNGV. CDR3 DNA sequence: TGTGCCAGCAGCTCCCTTAGGGGACTAGCGGGGAGCTCCTACAATGAGCAGTTCTTC. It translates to CASSSLRGLAGSSYNEQFF.

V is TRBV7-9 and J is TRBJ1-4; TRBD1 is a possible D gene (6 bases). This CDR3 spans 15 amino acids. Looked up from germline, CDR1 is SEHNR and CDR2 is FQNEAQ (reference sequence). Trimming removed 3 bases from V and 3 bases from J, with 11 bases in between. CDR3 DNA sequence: TGTGCCAGCAGCTTTCAGGGGCAGTCTAATGAAAAACTGTTTTTT. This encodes CASSFQGQSNEKLFF.

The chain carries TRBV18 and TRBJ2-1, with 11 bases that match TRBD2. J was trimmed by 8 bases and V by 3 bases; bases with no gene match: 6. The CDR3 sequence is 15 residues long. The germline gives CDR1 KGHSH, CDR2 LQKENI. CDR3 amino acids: CASSPSLAGGYEQFF. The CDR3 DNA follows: TGTGCCAGCTCACCGTCGCTAGCGGGAGGTTATGAGCAGTTCTTC.

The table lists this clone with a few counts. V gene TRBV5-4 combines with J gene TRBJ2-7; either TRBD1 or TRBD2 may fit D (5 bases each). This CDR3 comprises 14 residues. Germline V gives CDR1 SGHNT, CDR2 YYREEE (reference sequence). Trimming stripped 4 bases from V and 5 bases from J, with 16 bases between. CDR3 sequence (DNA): TGTGCCAGCAGCCGAGGGCAGGGAAGGGACGAGCAGTACTTC. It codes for CASSRGQGRDEQYF.